The T cell receptor beta chain under discussion was sequenced for a study of brain T cells in children with intractable seizures. The sequenced cases were selected for having the highest brain T cell transcript signatures. The study's findings and limits: Clones missing pre-surgery may reflect undersampling of that blood sample.

Of note for this clone: Its antigen is as yet unknown.

Only in-frame clones appear in the TCRdb table, and some are missing; sequencing was by immunoSEQ multiplex PCR. The sample lists around 80,000 clones, more than 75% occurring once. The CDR3 runs 16 residues. V was cut by 4 bases and J by 7 bases, with 22 bases left in between. Germline CDR1 LNHDA, CDR2 SQIVND (reference sequence). Sequencing was performed on peripheral blood, taken at surgery. This TCR derives from a girl aged 2 to 9 with Rasmussen encephalitis and intractable seizures. The gene calls are TRBV19 and TRBJ1-1; D possibly corresponds to TRBD1 (5 bases). The CDR3 loop reads CASSTSDSVKNREAFF. The CDR3 DNA is TGTGCCAGTAGTACCTCCGACAGCGTTAAGAACCGTGAAGCTTTCTTT.